Listed below are T cell receptor beta chains from one sample, sequenced in a study of cytotoxic CD8 clonotypes in ibrutinib-treated CLL. TCRdb's table, derived via immunoSEQ multiplex PCR, lists solely in-frame clones and lacks some. The sample has some 200,000 clones, roughly 77% seen once. Sample: PBMCs, taken after 12 months of ibrutinib treatment. The receptors here all came from a human donor with chronic lymphocytic leukemia. Each CDR3 is given with its conserved first and last residue. D genes are given only for firm matches. Size tells how often a clone was seen (once, few, many) or the class of an expanded clone, and some rows leave it out.

d_call,clone_size,v_call,j_call,cdr3_nt,cdr3_aa
NA,NA,TRBV7-2,TRBJ1-5,TGTGCCAGCAGCTTAGAAGGGGGAGGCAATCAGCCCCAGCATTTT,CASSLEGGGNQPQHF
NA,NA,TRBV19,TRBJ1-4,TGTGCCAGTAGTATGGTCTTTGAAAAACTGTTTTTT,CASSMVFEKLFF
NA,once,TRBV19,TRBJ2-1,TGTGCCAGTAGTATTGTTGGTCTAGCTGACGAGCAGTTCTTC,CASSIVGLADEQFF
NA,once,TRBV11-1,TRBJ1-1,TGTGCCAGCACGTGGGGAAGCACTGAAGCTTTCTTT,CASTWGSTEAFF
TRBD1,NA,TRBV18,TRBJ2-3,TGTGCCAGCTCACCGACAGGGGCCGCGGGCACAGATACGCAGTATTTT,CASSPTGAAGTDTQYF
TRBD1,few,TRBV4-2,TRBJ1-1,TGTGCCAGCAGCCACGGACAGGGTAAAGGGAACACTGAAGCTTTCTTT,CASSHGQGKGNTEAFF
TRBD1,NA,TRBV19,TRBJ1-3,TGTGCCAGTTTGGACAGGGGTTCTGGTGGAAACACCATATATTTT,CASLDRGSGGNTIYF
TRBD2,NA,TRBV7-3,TRBJ2-1,TGTGCCAGCAGCCCGGTTAGCGGGGGGGCCCCCCATGAGCAGTTCTTC,CASSPVSGGAPHEQFF
NA,once,TRBV27,TRBJ1-5,TGTGCCAGCAGTCGAAAAGGAGCGAATCAGCCCCAGCATTTT,CASSRKGANQPQHF
TRBD1,NA,TRBV9,TRBJ1-1,TGTGCCAGCAGCGTACGAACAGGGGGCGCATCCCACACTGAAGCTTTCTTT,CASSVRTGGASHTEAFF
TRBD1,NA,TRBV5-1,TRBJ2-1,TGCGCCAGCAGACGGACAGGGGGCACCTACAATGAGCAGTTCTTC,CASRRTGGTYNEQFF
NA,NA,TRBV4-1,TRBJ2-1,TGCGCCAGCAGCCGCCAGGGGGGCCTTGGCAATGAGCAGTTCTTC,CASSRQGGLGNEQFF
NA,NA,TRBV15,TRBJ1-2,TGTGCCACCAGCAGGCCCGGTCGGAGTAACTATGGCTACACCTTC,CATSRPGRSNYGYTF
NA,NA,TRBV18,TRBJ2-1,TGTGCCAGCTCGCCGCCCTCAGTGAATGAGCAGTTCTTC,CASSPPSVNEQFF
TRBD1,NA,TRBV6-1,TRBJ1-2,TGTGCCAGCAGAACGGGACAGGGGGGGTATGGCTACACCTTC,CASRTGQGGYGYTF
TRBD2,few,TRBV5-6,TRBJ2-1,TGTGCCAGCAGCTTAACTAGCGGGAGGGCCCTCATTAGGAATGAGCAGTTCTTC,CASSLTSGRALIRNEQFF
TRBD1,NA,TRBV11-2,TRBJ2-5,TGTGCCAGCAGCTGGGACAGGGGAGAGACCCAGTACTTC,CASSWDRGETQYF
NA,NA,TRBV6-5,TRBJ1-1,TGTGCCAGCAGTTCCCTTACTACTGAAGCTTTCTTT,CASSSLTTEAFF
TRBD1,NA,TRBV12-5,TRBJ2-1,TGTGCTAGTGGCTTAGGTCGCCTAGGGACAGCCCAGGGCAATGAGCAGTTCTTC,CASGLGRLGTAQGNEQFF
TRBD1,NA,TRBV7-2,TRBJ2-7,TGTGCCAGCAGCCTAAGGACAGGCCCGTTCGTTTTCTACGAGCAGTACTTC,CASSLRTGPFVFYEQYF
NA,NA,TRBV4-3,TRBJ2-1,TGCGCCAGCAGCCAAGATGCTTTCGGGGGAGAGTACAATGAGCAGTTCTTC,CASSQDAFGGEYNEQFF
TRBD1,NA,TRBV6-6,TRBJ2-7,TGTGCCAGCAGCGCGGGACAGGGGTCTCTTGAGCAGTACTTC,CASSAGQGSLEQYF
NA,NA,TRBV6-5,TRBJ2-5,TGTGCCAGCAGTTACTCGAGAGGCCAAGAGACCCAGTACTTC,CASSYSRGQETQYF
NA,NA,TRBV30,TRBJ1-2,TGTGCCTGGACCGTGGACAGCCGCCCTGGCTATGGCTACACCTTC,CAWTVDSRPGYGYTF
NA,NA,TRBV9,TRBJ1-4,TGTGCCAGCAGCGTAGCTTCGAGTGAAAAACTGTTTTTT,CASSVASSEKLFF
NA,NA,TRBV6-5,TRBJ1-2,TGTGCCAGCAGTTACTCTCGACATTACGGCTACACCTTC,CASSYSRHYGYTF
NA,NA,TRBV5-4,TRBJ1-6,TGTGCCAGCAGCTTGCTGGGCTCCTATAATTCACCCCTCCACTTT,CASSLLGSYNSPLHF
TRBD1,NA,TRBV7-9,TRBJ1-4,TGTGCCAGCAGCAGAGGGGACAGTTCTAATGAAAAACTGTTTTTT,CASSRGDSSNEKLFF
NA,NA,TRBV27,TRBJ1-2,TGTGCCAGCAGCCCAAGGGGCCTCTATGGCTACACCTTC,CASSPRGLYGYTF
NA,NA,TRBV7-8,TRBJ2-3,TGTGCCAGCAGCTCTGAGACGAGCACAGATACGCAGTATTTT,CASSSETSTDTQYF
NA,once,TRBV6-1,TRBJ1-2,TGTGCCAGCAGTGAAGCTAGGCCAGGCATGGCCTATGGCTACACCTTC,CASSEARPGMAYGYTF
NA,NA,TRBV19,TRBJ1-2,TGTGCCAGTCTAGCCTTTAAGGGGTTCTTCTATGGCTACACCTTC,CASLAFKGFFYGYTF
NA,NA,TRBV7-6,TRBJ1-2,TGTGCCAGCAGCTTAGGTCGGCAGGGGAACTATGGCTACACCTTC,CASSLGRQGNYGYTF
NA,NA,TRBV4-2,TRBJ1-2,TGTGCCAGCAGCCAAGACGTGGCAGGGAACTATGGCTACACCTTC,CASSQDVAGNYGYTF
NA,NA,TRBV5-4,TRBJ2-1,TGTGCCAGCAGCTTGGAGCGTCGTAATGAGCAGTTCTTC,CASSLERRNEQFF
NA,NA,TRBV4-3,TRBJ2-4,TGCGCCAGCAGCCAAGATAAATTCACAGGGAGGGTTCAGTACTTC,CASSQDKFTGRVQYF
NA,NA,TRBV2,TRBJ1-4,TGTGCCAGCAGTCTACAGGGTTTGGCTAATGAAAAACTGTTTTTT,CASSLQGLANEKLFF
TRBD1,NA,TRBV18,TRBJ1-1,TGTGCCAGCTCAGAAGACAGGGTTCCGAACACTGAAGCTTTCTTT,CASSEDRVPNTEAFF
NA,NA,TRBV5-4,TRBJ1-5,TGTGCCAGCAGCCTTAATAGCAATCAGCCCCAGCATTTT,CASSLNSNQPQHF
NA,NA,TRBV5-1,TRBJ2-2,TGCGCCAGCAGGAGACCGGGAGTCGCGAACACCGGGGAGCTGTTTTTT,CASRRPGVANTGELFF
TRBD1,NA,TRBV29-1,TRBJ2-5,TGCAGCGTTGAAGGGGCAGGGGGCTTAGAGACCCAGTACTTC,CSVEGAGGLETQYF
NA,NA,TRBV4-1,TRBJ2-7,TGCGCCAGCAGCCAAGCATTGGCAACCTCCTACGAGCAGTACTTC,CASSQALATSYEQYF
NA,NA,TRBV11-3,TRBJ2-1,TGTGCCAGCAGCCTAGATAATGAGCAGTTCTTC,CASSLDNEQFF
NA,NA,TRBV6-1,TRBJ1-1,TGTGCCAGCAGTGATTTGGGGGGCAGGGGCACTGAAGCTTTCTTT,CASSDLGGRGTEAFF
NA,once,TRBV5-1,TRBJ2-2,TGCGCCAGCAGCTTAGGACTGAGCCGAACCGGGGAGCTGTTTTTT,CASSLGLSRTGELFF
NA,NA,TRBV2,TRBJ1-5,TGTGCCAGCAGTGTGATTATTCCATTGCCAGGGAGCAATCAGCCCCAGCATTTT,CASSVIIPLPGSNQPQHF
NA,few,TRBV4-1,TRBJ2-2,TGCGCCAGCAGCCAAGAGTCGATTAACACCGGGGAGCTGTTTTTT,CASSQESINTGELFF
NA,NA,TRBV6-5,TRBJ2-2,TGTGCCAGCAGTTACTCAGGGACTTCCCCCGGGGAGCTGTTTTTT,CASSYSGTSPGELFF
NA,NA,TRBV15,TRBJ2-7,TGTGCCACCAGCAGAGATCTGGGCCCCTACGAGCAGTACTTC,CATSRDLGPYEQYF
NA,few,TRBV29-1,TRBJ2-1,TGCAGCGTTGATCAGGGAAGCTCCTACAATGAGCAGTTCTTC,CSVDQGSSYNEQFF
TRBD1,NA,TRBV5-1,TRBJ2-2,TGCGCCAGCAGCTCCGGGACAGGGTTGGGCGGGGAGCTGTTTTTT,CASSSGTGLGGELFF